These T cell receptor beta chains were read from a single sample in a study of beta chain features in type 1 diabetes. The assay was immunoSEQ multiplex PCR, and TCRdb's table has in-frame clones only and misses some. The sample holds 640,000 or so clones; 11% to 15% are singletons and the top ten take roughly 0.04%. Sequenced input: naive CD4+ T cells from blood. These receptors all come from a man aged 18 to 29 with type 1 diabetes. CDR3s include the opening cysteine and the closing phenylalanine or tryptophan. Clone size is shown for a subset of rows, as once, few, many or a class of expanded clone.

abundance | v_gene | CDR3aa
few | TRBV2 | CASSLGLAGGAQYF
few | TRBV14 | CASSQSHEKLFF
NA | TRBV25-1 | CASKTCHLLWPQHF
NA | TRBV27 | CASSFWGKAGGKYQETQYF
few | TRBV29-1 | CSVETQLIYNEQFF
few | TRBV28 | CASSSLPTYEQYF
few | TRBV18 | CASSPPGTDNQPQHF
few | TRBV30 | CAYSRGGTYYEQYF
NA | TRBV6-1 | CASETQSTDTQYF
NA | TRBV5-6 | CASSLTGAGTDTQYF
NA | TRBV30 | CAWSRGTEQYF
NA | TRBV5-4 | CASSLIYEQYF
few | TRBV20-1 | CSLSYNEQFF
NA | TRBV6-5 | CASKIAGGPGHEQYF
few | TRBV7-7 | CATRSGGRAQYF
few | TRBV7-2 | CASSFSGSEGDTQYF
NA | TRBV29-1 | CSVGHRGLGNTIYF
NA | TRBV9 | CASSVSLSTDTQYF
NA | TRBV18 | CASSPSREAEAFF
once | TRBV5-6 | CASSPTVGTIYF
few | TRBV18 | CASSWAQGYTF
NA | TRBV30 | CAWKKTGSSTEAFF
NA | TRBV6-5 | CASSYRGEQYF
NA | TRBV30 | CAWSGREGSYNEQFF